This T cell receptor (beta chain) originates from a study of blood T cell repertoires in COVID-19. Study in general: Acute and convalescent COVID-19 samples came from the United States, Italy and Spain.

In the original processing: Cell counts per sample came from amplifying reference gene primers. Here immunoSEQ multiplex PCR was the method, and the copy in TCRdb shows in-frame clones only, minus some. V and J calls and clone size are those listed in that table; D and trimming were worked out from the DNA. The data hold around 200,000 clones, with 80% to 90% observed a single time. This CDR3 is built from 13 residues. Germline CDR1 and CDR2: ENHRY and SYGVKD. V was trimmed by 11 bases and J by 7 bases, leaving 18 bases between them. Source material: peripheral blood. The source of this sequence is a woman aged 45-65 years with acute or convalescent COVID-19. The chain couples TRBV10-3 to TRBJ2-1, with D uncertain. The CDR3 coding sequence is TGTGCCCTCTCACAACATTCCGCTAATGAGCAGTTCTTC. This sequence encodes CALSQHSANEQFF.